This is a list of T cell receptor beta chains from one sample in a study of blood T cell repertoires in COVID-19. The assay was immunoSEQ multiplex PCR, and TCRdb's table has in-frame clones only and misses some. The sample consists of 200,000 to 300,000 clones, 75% to 90% of them appearing once. Specimen: peripheral blood. These receptor sequences come from a woman aged 40 to 50 with acute or convalescent COVID-19. Both conserved end residues are part of each CDR3. A D gene is named only where the DNA matches it firmly. Part of the rows lack a size; the others show once, few, many or a class for expanded clones.

j_call v_call clone_size d_call cdr3_aa cdr3_nt
TRBJ1-2 TRBV3-1/TRBV3-2 - - CASSQEGTPRSYTF TGTGCCAGCAGCCAAGAGGGGACACCGAGAAGCTACACCTTC
TRBJ1-2 TRBV19 - TRBD1 CASSTLQGYSYGYTF TGTGCCAGTAGTACGCTACAGGGGTATAGCTATGGCTACACCTTC
TRBJ1-6 TRBV30 - - CAWSVGQGNSPLHF TGTGCCTGGAGTGTGGGGCAGGGCAATTCACCCCTCCACTTT
TRBJ1-2 TRBV4-1 few - CASRDHRRANYGYTF TGCGCCAGCAGAGACCACAGGAGAGCTAACTATGGCTACACCTTC
TRBJ1-1 TRBV2 - - CASSWGQGLRNTEAFF TGTGCCAGCAGCTGGGGTCAGGGGCTGAGAAACACTGAAGCTTTCTTT
TRBJ2-3 TRBV6-5 - TRBD2 CASSYESSGGRDTQYF TGTGCCAGCAGTTACGAGAGTAGCGGGGGAAGAGATACGCAGTATTTT
TRBJ2-1 TRBV5-1 - TRBD2 CASSYSGTSDNEQFF TGCGCCAGCAGCTACTCCGGGACTAGCGACAATGAGCAGTTCTTC
TRBJ2-1 TRBV4-1 - TRBD1 CASREGTGNEQFF TGCGCCAGCAGGGAAGGGACAGGTAATGAGCAGTTCTTC
TRBJ1-5 TRBV19 - TRBD1 CASSNLGQGQRYSNQPQHF TGTGCCAGTAGCAACCTGGGACAGGGCCAGAGGTATAGCAATCAGCCCCAGCATTTT
TRBJ1-5 TRBV5-6 - - CASSFYNQPQHF TGTGCCAGCAGCTTTTACAATCAGCCCCAGCATTTT
TRBJ1-1 TRBV9 - - CASSVGGKNTEAFF TGTGCCAGCAGCGTAGGAGGGAAGAACACTGAAGCTTTCTTT
TRBJ1-1 TRBV15 - - CATSGQMNTEAFF TGTGCCACCAGTGGGCAGATGAACACTGAAGCTTTCTTT
TRBJ1-1 TRBV12-5 - TRBD1 CASGPRQGNTEAFF TGTGCTAGTGGCCCGCGACAGGGTAACACTGAAGCTTTCTTT
TRBJ1-5 TRBV2 - - CASSEMRGELSQPQHF TGTGCCAGCAGTGAAATGCGGGGGGAATTGTCTCAGCCCCAGCATTTT
TRBJ1-4 TRBV4-1 - TRBD1 CASSQGTGGNQGEKLFF TGCGCCAGCAGCCAAGGTACAGGGGGCAATCAGGGTGAAAAACTGTTTTTT
TRBJ1-2 TRBV11-2 - TRBD1 CASSLDRGRGYTF TGTGCCAGCAGCCTAGACAGGGGGCGAGGCTACACCTTC
TRBJ2-2 TRBV19 - TRBD2 CASRTSGGPGRPGELFF TGTGCCAGTAGGACTAGCGGGGGCCCAGGTAGGCCCGGGGAGCTGTTTTTT
TRBJ1-1 TRBV11-2 - TRBD1 CASSARQGWNTEAFF TGTGCCAGCAGCGCCCGACAGGGATGGAACACTGAAGCTTTCTTT
TRBJ2-3 TRBV11-2 - TRBD1 CASSPRTGQKLDTQYF TGTGCCAGCAGCCCCCGGACAGGGCAGAAGTTAGATACGCAGTATTTT
TRBJ1-2 TRBV4-1 - TRBD1 CASSQPGGRYGYTF TGCGCCAGCAGCCAACCAGGGGGTCGATATGGCTACACCTTC